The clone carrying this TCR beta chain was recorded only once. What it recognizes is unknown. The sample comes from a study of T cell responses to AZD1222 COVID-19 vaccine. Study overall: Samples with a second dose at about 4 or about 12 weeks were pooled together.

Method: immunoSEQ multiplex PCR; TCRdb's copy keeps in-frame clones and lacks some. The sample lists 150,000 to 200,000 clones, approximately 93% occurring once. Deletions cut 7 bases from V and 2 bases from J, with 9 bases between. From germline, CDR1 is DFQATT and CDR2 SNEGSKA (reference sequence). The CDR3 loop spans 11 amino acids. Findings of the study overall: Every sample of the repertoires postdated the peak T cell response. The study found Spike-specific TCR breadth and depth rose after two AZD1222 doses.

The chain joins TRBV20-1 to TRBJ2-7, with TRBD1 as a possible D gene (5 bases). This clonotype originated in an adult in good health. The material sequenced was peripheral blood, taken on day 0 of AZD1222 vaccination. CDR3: CSVRTTYEQYF. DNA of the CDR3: TGCAGTGTCAGGACAACCTACGAGCAGTACTTC.